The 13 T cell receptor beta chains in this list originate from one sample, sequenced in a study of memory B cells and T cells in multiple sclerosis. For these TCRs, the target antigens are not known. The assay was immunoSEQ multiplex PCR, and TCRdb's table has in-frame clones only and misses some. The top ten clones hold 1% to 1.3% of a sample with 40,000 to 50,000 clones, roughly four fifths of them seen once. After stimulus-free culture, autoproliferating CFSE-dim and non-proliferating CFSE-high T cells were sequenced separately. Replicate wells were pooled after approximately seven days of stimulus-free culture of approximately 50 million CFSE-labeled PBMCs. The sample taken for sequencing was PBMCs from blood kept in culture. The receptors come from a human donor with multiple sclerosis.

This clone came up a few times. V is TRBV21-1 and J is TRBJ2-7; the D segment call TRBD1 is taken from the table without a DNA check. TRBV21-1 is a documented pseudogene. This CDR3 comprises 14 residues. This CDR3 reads CASSKGRTARLEYF. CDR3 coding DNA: TGTGCCAGCAGCAAAGGAAGGACAGCGAGACTGGAGTACTTC.

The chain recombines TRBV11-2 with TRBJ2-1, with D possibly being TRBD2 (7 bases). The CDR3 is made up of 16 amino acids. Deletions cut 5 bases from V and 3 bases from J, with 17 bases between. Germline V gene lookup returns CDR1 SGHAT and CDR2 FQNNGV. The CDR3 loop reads CASSLRGGDYYNEQFF. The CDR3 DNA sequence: TGTGCCAGCAGCCTCAGAGGGGGGGACTACTACAATGAGCAGTTCTTC.

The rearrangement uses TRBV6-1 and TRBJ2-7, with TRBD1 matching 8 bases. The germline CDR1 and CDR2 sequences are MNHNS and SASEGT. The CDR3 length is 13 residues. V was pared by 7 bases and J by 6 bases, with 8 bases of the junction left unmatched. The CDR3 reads CASTDRGDSEQYF. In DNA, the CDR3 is TGTGCCAGCACAGACAGGGGCGACAGCGAGCAGTACTTC.

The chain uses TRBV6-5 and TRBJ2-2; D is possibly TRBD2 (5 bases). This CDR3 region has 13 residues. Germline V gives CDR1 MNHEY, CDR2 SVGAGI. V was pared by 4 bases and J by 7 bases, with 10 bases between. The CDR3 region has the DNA TGTGCCAGCAGTTCGGGGTTGAGCGGGGAGCTGTTTTTT. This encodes CASSSGLSGELFF.

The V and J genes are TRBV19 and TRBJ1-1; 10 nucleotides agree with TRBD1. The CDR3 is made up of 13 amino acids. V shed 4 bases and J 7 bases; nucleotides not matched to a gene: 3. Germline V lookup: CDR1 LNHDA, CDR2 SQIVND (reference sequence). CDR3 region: CASSTGQGVEAFF. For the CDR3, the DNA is TGTGCCAGTAGTACCGGACAGGGGGTTGAAGCTTTCTTT.

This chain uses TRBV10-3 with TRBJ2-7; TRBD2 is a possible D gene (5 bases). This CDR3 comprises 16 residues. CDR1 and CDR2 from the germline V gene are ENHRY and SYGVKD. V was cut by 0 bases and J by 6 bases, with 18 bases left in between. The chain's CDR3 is CAISESLNTLGGEQYF. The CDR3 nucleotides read TGTGCCATCAGTGAGTCGTTGAATACTCTAGGAGGCGAGCAGTACTTC.

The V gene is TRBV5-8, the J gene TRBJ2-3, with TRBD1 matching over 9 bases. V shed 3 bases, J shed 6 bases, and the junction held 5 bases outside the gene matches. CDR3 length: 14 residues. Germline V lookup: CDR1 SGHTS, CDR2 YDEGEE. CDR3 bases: TGTGCCAGCAGCTGGGGACAGGGTCTGGATACGCAGTATTTT. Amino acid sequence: CASSWGQGLDTQYF.

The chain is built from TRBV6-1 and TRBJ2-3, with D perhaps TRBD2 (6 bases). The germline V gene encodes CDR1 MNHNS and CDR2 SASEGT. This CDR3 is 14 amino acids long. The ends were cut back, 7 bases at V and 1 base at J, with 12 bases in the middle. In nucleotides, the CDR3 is TGTGCCAGCACTGTGTGGGGGGGCACAGATACGCAGTATTTT. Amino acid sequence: CASTVWGGTDTQYF.

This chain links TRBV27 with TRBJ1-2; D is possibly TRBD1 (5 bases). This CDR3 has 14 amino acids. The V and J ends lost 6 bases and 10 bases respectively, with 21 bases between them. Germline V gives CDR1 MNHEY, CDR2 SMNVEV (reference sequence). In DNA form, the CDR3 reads TGTGCCAGCAGACCCAGCGACAGCTTCATGCACTACACCTTC. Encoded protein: CASRPSDSFMHYTF.

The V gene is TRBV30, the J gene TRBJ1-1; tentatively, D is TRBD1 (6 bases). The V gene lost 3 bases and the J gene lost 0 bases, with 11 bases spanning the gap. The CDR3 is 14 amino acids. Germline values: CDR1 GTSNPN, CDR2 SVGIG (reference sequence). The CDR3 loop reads CAWRVRQVNTEAFF. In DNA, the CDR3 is TGTGCCTGGAGAGTTAGACAGGTGAACACTGAAGCTTTCTTT. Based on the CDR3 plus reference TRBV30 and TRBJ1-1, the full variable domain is SQTIHQWPATLVQPVGSPLSLECTVEGTSNPNLYWYRQAAGRGLQLLFYSVGIGQISSEVPQNLSASRPQDRQFILSSKKLLLSDSGFYLCAWRVRQVNTEAFFGQGTRLTVV.

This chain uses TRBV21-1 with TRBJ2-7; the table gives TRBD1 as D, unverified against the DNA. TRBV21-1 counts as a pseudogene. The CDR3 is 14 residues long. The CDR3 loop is CASVGTTGPLGQYF. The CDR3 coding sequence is TGTGCCAGCGTAGGGACAACAGGCCCTTTGGGGCAGTACTTC.

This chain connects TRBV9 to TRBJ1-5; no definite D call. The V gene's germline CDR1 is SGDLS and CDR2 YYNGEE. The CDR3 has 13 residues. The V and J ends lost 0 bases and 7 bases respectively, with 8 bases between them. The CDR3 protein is CASSVAVGQPQHF. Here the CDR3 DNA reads TGTGCCAGCAGCGTAGCAGTTGGGCAGCCCCAGCATTTT.

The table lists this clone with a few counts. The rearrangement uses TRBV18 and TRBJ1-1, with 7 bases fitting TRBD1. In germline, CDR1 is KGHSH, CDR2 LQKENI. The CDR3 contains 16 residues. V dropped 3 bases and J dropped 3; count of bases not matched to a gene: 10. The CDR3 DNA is TGTGCCAGCTCACCCCCCAAGTCCCAGGGGGACACTGAAGCTTTCTTT. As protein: CASSPPKSQGDTEAFF. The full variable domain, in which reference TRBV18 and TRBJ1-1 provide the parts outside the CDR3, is NAGVMQNPRHLVRRRGQEARLRCSPMKGHSHVYWYRQLPEEGLKFMVYLQKENIIDESGMPKERFSAEFPKEGPSILRIQQVVRGDSAAYFCASSPPKSQGDTEAFFGQGTRLTVV.